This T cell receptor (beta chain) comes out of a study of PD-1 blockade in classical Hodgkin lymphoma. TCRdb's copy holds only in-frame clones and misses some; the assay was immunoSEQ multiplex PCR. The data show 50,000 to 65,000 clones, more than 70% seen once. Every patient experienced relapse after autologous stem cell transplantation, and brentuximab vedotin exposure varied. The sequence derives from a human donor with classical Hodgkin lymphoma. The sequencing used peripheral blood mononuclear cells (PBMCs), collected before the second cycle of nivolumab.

The CDR3 sequence is CAWSVLARSTNEKLFF. CDR3 DNA sequence: TGTGCCTGGAGTGTCCTGGCTAGATCAACTAATGAAAAACTGTTTTTT. The chain has TRBV30 and TRBJ1-4; no clear D gene. The CDR3 length is 16 residues. Germline lookup yields CDR1 GTSNPN and CDR2 SVGIG (reference sequence). V lost 0 bases and J lost 0, with 11 bases in between.